Listed below are T cell receptor beta chains from one sample, sequenced in a study of regulatory T cells in long-lasting Graves disease. TCRdb itself ran the multiplex PCR reads through MiXCR, one entry per CDR3 protein. The sample records under 450,000 distinct CDR3 sequences, about 25% being singletons. The sample was peripheral blood mononuclear cells (PBMCs), taken when the disease was refractory, from a patient treated with antithyroid drugs. Source of these receptors: a female donor with Graves disease. Both conserved end residues are part of each CDR3. Each record gives: V gene, clone size, CDR3 length, D gene, J gene, CDR3 protein, CDR3 DNA. D genes are given only for firm matches. The size field is filled for only some rows; it gives once, few, many or a size class.

>TRBV30|few|15|TRBD2|TRBJ2-7
CAWNPQAGGPYEQYF
TGTGCCTGGAATCCTCAGGCGGGAGGGCCTTACGAGCAGTACTTC
>TRBV2|.|14|TRBD1|TRBJ2-2
CASTGQGYSGELFF
TGTGCCAGCACTGGACAGGGTTATTCCGGGGAGCTGTTTTTT
>TRBV6-5|many|14|TRBD1|TRBJ1-2
CASSFTDRGHGYTF
TGTGCCAGCAGTTTCACGGACAGGGGACATGGCTACACCTTC
>TRBV19|.|12|.|TRBJ1-2
CASRRDPRGYTF
TGTGCCAGTCGCCGGGACCCCCGGGGCTACACCTTC
>TRBV10-3|few|13|.|TRBJ2-1
CAITRGDYNEQFF
TGTGCCATCACCCGCGGGGACTACAATGAGCAGTTCTTC
>TRBV12-3/TRBV12-4|few|14|TRBD1|TRBJ1-1
CASSIVGQAPLSFF
TGTGCCAGCAGTATAGTCGGACAGGCCCCCTTGTCTTTCTTT
>TRBV20-1|few|14|TRBD1|TRBJ2-2
CSAPDRISTGELFF
TGCAGTGCCCCGGACAGGATAAGCACCGGGGAGCTGTTTTTT
>TRBV15|few|15|.|TRBJ1-3
CATSRDQRWGNTIYF
TGTGCCACCAGCAGAGATCAAAGGTGGGGAAACACCATATATTTT
>TRBV7-2|.|14|TRBD2|TRBJ2-7
CASRRTSGIYEQYF
TGTGCCAGCAGACGGACTAGCGGGATCTACGAGCAGTACTTC
>TRBV13|.|15|.|TRBJ1-1
CASSSDSPVYTEAFF
TGTGCCAGCAGCTCAGACAGCCCGGTTTACACTGAAGCTTTCTTT
>TRBV12-3/TRBV12-4|.|13|.|TRBJ1-1
CASIGNLNTGAFF
TGTGCCAGCATCGGAAACCTGAACACTGGAGCTTTCTTT
>TRBV28|few|12|.|TRBJ1-2
CASNRYRLGYTF
TGTGCCAGCAACAGGTATCGTCTCGGCTACACCTTC
>TRBV3-1|few|12|.|TRBJ2-5
CASSLSVETQYF
TGTGCCAGCAGTCTCAGCGTTGAGACCCAGTACTTC
>TRBV7-8|.|16|.|TRBJ1-1
CASSLGLFGVNTEAFF
TGTGCCAGCAGCTTAGGCCTGTTTGGGGTTAACACTGAAGCTTTCTTT
>TRBV20-1|.|13|.|TRBJ2-4
CSARMLAKNIQYF
TGCAGTGCTAGAATGTTAGCCAAAAACATTCAGTACTTC
>TRBV28|few|15|.|TRBJ2-5
CASSLRQGSYSSQYF
TGTGCCAGCAGTTTACGGCAGGGCAGCTACTCGTCCCAGTACTTC
>TRBV5-1|.|15|TRBD1|TRBJ2-7
CASSFGQGALYEQYF
TGCGCCAGCAGCTTCGGGCAGGGGGCTTTATACGAGCAGTACTTC
>TRBV5-1|many|15|.|TRBJ1-5
CASSLGGSSNQPQHF
TGCGCCAGCAGCTTGGGGGGAAGTAGCAATCAGCCCCAGCATTTT
>TRBV6-1|few|14|.|TRBJ1-5
CASRPGGPRQPQHF
TGTGCCAGCAGGCCCGGGGGGCCCAGGCAGCCCCAGCATTTT
>TRBV7-2|.|15|TRBD1|TRBJ1-5
CASSPYGTANQPQHF
TGTGCCAGCAGCCCATACGGGACAGCAAATCAGCCCCAGCATTTT
>TRBV28|many|14|.|TRBJ1-3
CASKDPAAGNTIYF
TGTGCCAGCAAAGATCCTGCTGCTGGAAACACCATATATTTT
>TRBV5-1|once|14|.|TRBJ2-2
CASTPAGATGELFF
TGCGCCAGCACACCAGCTGGGGCAACCGGGGAGCTGTTTTTT
>TRBV7-9|.|16|.|TRBJ1-4
CASSTHGVATNEKLFF
TGTGCCAGCAGCACCCATGGAGTTGCAACTAATGAAAAACTGTTTTTT
>TRBV27|.|15|TRBD2|TRBJ2-7
CASSVSWGGRSEQYF
TGTGCCAGCAGTGTGAGCTGGGGGGGGAGAAGTGAGCAGTACTTC
>TRBV5-1|.|13|.|TRBJ2-7
CASSKLQGTEQYF
TGCGCCAGCAGCAAACTTCAGGGGACCGAGCAGTACTTC
>TRBV7-2|.|15|TRBD2|TRBJ2-7
CASSSPTSFSGEQYF
TGTGCCAGCAGCTCCCCGACTAGCTTCTCAGGCGAGCAGTACTTC
>TRBV29-1|many|14|.|TRBJ1-2
CSVEDPRGEHGYTF
TGCAGCGTTGAAGACCCCCGGGGCGAGCATGGCTACACCTTC
>TRBV11-2|many|13|.|TRBJ1-1
CASSLVRPPEAFF
TGTGCCAGCAGCTTAGTAAGGCCTCCGGAGGCTTTCTTT